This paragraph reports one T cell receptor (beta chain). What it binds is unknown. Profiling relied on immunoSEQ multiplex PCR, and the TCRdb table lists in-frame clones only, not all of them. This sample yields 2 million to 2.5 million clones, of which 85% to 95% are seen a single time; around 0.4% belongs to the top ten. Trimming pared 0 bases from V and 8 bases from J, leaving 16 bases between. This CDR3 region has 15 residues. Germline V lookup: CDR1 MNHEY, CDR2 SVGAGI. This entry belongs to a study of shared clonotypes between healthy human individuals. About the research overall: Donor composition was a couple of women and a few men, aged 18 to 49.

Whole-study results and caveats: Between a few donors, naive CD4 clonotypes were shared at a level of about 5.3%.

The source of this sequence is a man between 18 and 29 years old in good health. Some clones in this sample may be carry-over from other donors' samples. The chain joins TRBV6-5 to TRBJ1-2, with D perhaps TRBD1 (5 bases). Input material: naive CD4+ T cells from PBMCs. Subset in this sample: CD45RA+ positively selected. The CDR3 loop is CASSYSDRPYRGYTF. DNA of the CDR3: TGTGCCAGCAGTTACTCTGACAGACCATACCGAGGCTACACCTTC.